This note documents a single TCR beta chain sequence. This sample was taken from a study of molecular identifiers for immune sequencing clone quantification. Input for naive CD8 libraries was about 18,000 to 1,100,000 sorted cells; the RNA fraction used was 10%, 30% or 50%. The V and J ends lost 1 base and 4 bases respectively, with 7 bases between them. The germline CDR1 and CDR2 sequences are GTSNPN and SVGIG (reference sequence). The CDR3 is 12 residues long. One entry per CDR3 protein, called by TCRdb with MiXCR from the PCR reads. The data hold approximately 320,000 distinct CDR3 sequences, with about 22% observed a single time.

The chain links TRBV30 to TRBJ2-5; a weak D match, TRBD2 (5 bases). This clonotype was obtained from a human donor in good health. Some libraries in this study had Jurkat cell RNA spiked in. The sequencing sample was made of naive CD8+ T cells from blood, with Jurkat cell RNA spiked in. Subset indicated: FACS-sorted CD8+CD4-CCR7+CD45RA+ naive T cells. CDR3 sequence: CAWSGGGETQYF. The CDR3 DNA reads TGTGCCTGGAGTGGAGGAGGAGAGACCCAGTACTTC.